These 27 T cell receptor beta chains came from one sample sequenced in a study of blood T cells in healthy people across ages. Sample-barcoded 5' priming and a J-beta primer mix drove a second PCR of 7 to 11 cycles. In TCRdb, the 5' RACE reads were re-called with MiXCR into one record per CDR3 protein. The repertoire includes around 1.5 million distinct CDR3 sequences, roughly 32% of them detected once, and about 10% sits in the top ten. Sequenced material: blood. These receptors were obtained from a woman aged 30 to 39 in good health.

This chain joins TRBV20-1 and TRBJ2-1; D unclear. CDR1 DFQATT and CDR2 SNEGSKA come from the germline V gene (reference sequence). Trimming stripped 3 bases from V and 1 base from J, with 10 bases between. There are 14 residues in the CDR3. CDR3 region: CSASLGISYNEQFF. CDR3 in DNA: TGCAGTGCTAGCCTGGGTATTTCCTACAATGAGCAGTTCTTC.

This sequence joins TRBV7-3 and TRBJ2-3; TRBD2 agrees at 10 bases. The length of the CDR3 is 17 residues. With V trimmed by 0 bases and J by 4 bases, 7 bases remained unmatched. CDR1 and CDR2 (germline): SGHTA, FQGTGA. The CDR3 DNA reads as TGTGCCAGCAGCTTAACTGGACTAGCGGCCCGAGCAGATACGCAGTATTTT. Its translation is CASSLTGLAARADTQYF.

V usage is TRBV5-1 and J usage is TRBJ2-1; the D is unclear. The J call could be wrong; TRBJ2-7 is a better fit for the DNA end. Looked up from germline, CDR1 is SGHRS and CDR2 is YFSETQ. The CDR3 spans 13 residues. The CDR3 DNA sequence: TGCGCCAGCAGCGATGACTCCTACAATGAGCAGTACTTC. Translation gives CASSDDSYNEQYF.

V is TRBV5-1 and J is TRBJ2-4; 7 bases align to TRBD1. CDR3 size: 17 residues. Germline CDR1 and CDR2: SGHRS and YFSETQ. With 4 bases clipped from V and 0 bases from J, the junction kept 10 bases outside the gene matches. CDR3 in amino acids: CASSLWDDREAKNIQYF. DNA of the CDR3: TGCGCCAGCAGCCTATGGGATGACAGGGAAGCCAAAAACATTCAGTACTTC.

The genes are TRBV27 and TRBJ2-2; D may be TRBD1 or TRBD2 (5 bases each). Between the trimmed V and J ends, which lost 7 bases and 4 bases, there was a span of 16 bases. Germline CDR1 reads MNHEY; CDR2 reads SMNVEV (reference sequence). The CDR3 has 15 amino acids. The CDR3 sequence: CASTRGHLSTGELFF. DNA of the CDR3: TGTGCCAGCACCCGGGGCCACCTTAGCACCGGGGAGCTGTTTTTT.

V usage is TRBV5-6 and J usage is TRBJ2-3, with D possibly being TRBD1 (5 bases). The CDR3 is 14 amino acids. The germline V gene has CDR1 SGHDT and CDR2 YYEEEE. Deletions cut 2 bases from V and 5 bases from J, with 12 bases between. The DNA for the CDR3 is TGTGCCAGCAGCTTACCCCCAGGGTTAGATACGCAGTATTTT. Protein sequence: CASSLPPGLDTQYF.

There are a few counts of this clonotype. This chain connects TRBV5-1 to TRBJ2-5; D not certain. This CDR3 is 13 amino acids long. Germline lookup yields CDR1 SGHRS and CDR2 YFSETQ. Trimming removed 0 bases from V and 5 bases from J, with 8 bases in between. The DNA of the CDR3 is TGCGCCAGCAGCTTGGACCCGTCGGAGACCCAGTACTTC. Protein product: CASSLDPSETQYF.

Worth noting for this clonotype: A much larger clone differs by one base, so this may be a read error. V gene TRBV20-1 combines with J gene TRBJ2-3, with 8 bases lining up with TRBD2. The CDR3 is made up of 14 amino acids. Losses at the gene ends were 6 bases for V and 7 bases for J; bases not matched to a gene: 12. Germline CDR1 reads DFQATT; CDR2 reads SNEGSKA (reference sequence). Written as DNA, the CDR3 is TGCAGTGCGGCTCAGCCGGGAGGGCGCAATACGCAGTATTTT. Translated, it gives CSAAQPGGRNTQYF.

The gene calls are TRBV20-1 and TRBJ2-3, with TRBD1 as a possible D gene (6 bases). The CDR3 is 13 residues long. V dropped 6 bases and J dropped 3 bases, with 13 bases sitting between them. Germline CDR1 and CDR2: DFQATT and SNEGSKA (reference sequence). CDR3 nucleotides: TGCAGTGCCCTGTGGGACAAGACAGATACGCAGTATTTT. Translating it yields CSALWDKTDTQYF.

The V gene is TRBV3-1, the J gene TRBJ2-3, with D perhaps assigned TRBD1 or TRBD2 (6 bases each). The CDR3 totals 14 residues. V was clipped by 6 bases and J by 6 bases, with 16 bases between them. The V gene's germline CDR1 is LGHDT and CDR2 YNNKEL (reference sequence). This chain's CDR3 is CASRTTFGGDTQYF. The CDR3 DNA reads TGTGCCAGCAGGACGACGTTCGGGGGCGATACGCAGTATTTT.

A note on this clonotype: Compared with germline, one end of the junction differs, possibly owing to a read error. The chain joins TRBV4-1 to TRBJ2-3, with a possible D match to TRBD1 (5 bases). This CDR3 contains 16 residues. Germline CDR1 and CDR2: MGHRA and YSYEKL. CDR3 protein: CAGSQDRQGITDTQYF. The CDR3 DNA is TGCGCCGGCAGCCAAGATCGGCAGGGAATCACAGATACGCAGTATTTT.

V usage is TRBV5-4 and J usage is TRBJ2-2, with D hard to call. Germline values: CDR1 SGHNT, CDR2 YYREEE (reference sequence). With 3 bases removed from V and 6 bases from J, the gap between germline ends came to 9 bases. The CDR3 sequence is 13 residues long. CDR3 region: CASSWLVAGELFF. The CDR3 nucleotides are TGTGCCAGCAGCTGGTTAGTCGCCGGGGAGCTGTTTTTT.

This clonotype has only a few counts. The gene calls are TRBV4-2 and TRBJ2-2, with a possible D match to TRBD2 (6 bases). Trimming shortened V by 1 base and J by 7 bases, and 10 bases separated the two germline ends. Germline V CDR1 and CDR2: LGHNA, YNFKEQ. The CDR3 loop spans 14 amino acids. The CDR3 DNA reads TGTGCCAGCAGCCAAGGGCAGCGGGTCGGGGAGCTGTTTTTT. As protein: CASSQGQRVGELFF.

This clonotype was counted a few times. This CDR3 is CASSSSSNQPQHF. DNA of the CDR3: TGTGCCAGCAGTTCCAGCAGCAATCAGCCCCAGCATTTT. This chain connects TRBV27 to TRBJ1-5; no reliable D call. This CDR3 contains 13 residues. Germline values: CDR1 MNHEY, CDR2 SMNVEV (reference sequence). Trimming took off 4 bases at V and 1 base at J, with 5 bases between the two ends.

This sequence joins TRBV30 and TRBJ1-1; D remains unclear. V lost 2 bases and J 6 bases, leaving 10 bases between the germline ends. From germline, CDR1 is GTSNPN and CDR2 SVGIG (reference sequence). The CDR3 extends over 12 amino acids. The CDR3 is CAWSSPFAEAFF. The DNA of the CDR3 is TGTGCCTGGAGTTCCCCGTTCGCTGAAGCTTTCTTT.

The J gene is TRBJ2-3, the V gene TRBV20-1; D is uncertain. Germline V CDR1 and CDR2: DFQATT, SNEGSKA (reference sequence). V dropped 3 bases and J dropped 6 bases, with 16 bases sitting between them. The CDR3 has 14 residues. Here the CDR3 DNA reads TGCAGTGCTAGCCACCCAACTCGAACGGATACGCAGTATTTT. It yields the protein CSASHPTRTDTQYF.

The chain combines TRBV14 with TRBJ1-2; no firm D call. The V gene lost 0 bases and the J gene lost 7 bases, with 6 bases spanning the gap. Germline V lookup: CDR1 SGHDN, CDR2 FVKESK. The CDR3 is 12 amino acids. The CDR3 coding sequence is TGTGCCAGCAGCCAAGACCGGATTGGCTACACCTTC. It yields the protein CASSQDRIGYTF.

In its sample, this clonotype was seen a few times. This rearrangement joins TRBV7-2 to TRBJ1-5; D is undetermined. Per germline, CDR1 SGHTA and CDR2 FQGNSA. CDR3 length equals 16 residues. Trimming took off 1 base at V and 5 bases at J, with 15 bases between the two ends. CDR3 protein: CASSLGAPDGHQPQHF. The DNA for the CDR3 is TGTGCCAGCAGCTTAGGCGCGCCCGACGGGCATCAGCCCCAGCATTTT.

This clonotype came up once. The rearrangement joins TRBV20-1 to TRBJ2-7; 12 positions match TRBD1. The V gene's germline CDR1 is DFQATT and CDR2 SNEGSKA (reference sequence). The CDR3 loop spans 14 amino acids. The V and J ends lost 4 bases and 7 bases, in that order; junction bases with no gene match: 8. As DNA, the CDR3 is TGCAGTGCTACGGAGGGACAGGGGGCCGGGGAGCAGTACTTC. As protein: CSATEGQGAGEQYF.

On this clonotype: The germline gene is not matched at one end of the junction; a read error may be the cause. The V gene is TRBV29-1, the J gene TRBJ2-2; the match to TRBD2 covers 9 bases. CDR3 length equals 15 residues. Germline loops: CDR1 SQVTM, CDR2 ANQGSEA. The CDR3 bases are TGCGGCGTTGATTTAGCGGGAGCGAACACCGGGGAGCTGTTTTTT. The encoded protein is CGVDLAGANTGELFF.

In its sample, this clonotype was seen many times. V usage is TRBV12-3 or TRBV12-4 and J usage is TRBJ2-1; D possibly uses TRBD1 or TRBD2 (5 bases each). V was cut by 7 bases and J by 5 bases, with 15 bases left in between. The CDR3 spans 14 residues. The CDR3 protein is CASTRVLANNEQFF. CDR3 bases: TGTGCCAGCACCAGGGTGCTAGCCAACAATGAGCAGTTCTTC.

The rearrangement uses TRBV7-6 and TRBJ2-7; D tentatively reads TRBD1 or TRBD2 (7 bases each). The CDR3 contains 15 residues. V lost 6 bases and J lost 3, with 18 bases in between. From germline, CDR1 is SGHVS and CDR2 FNYEAQ. CDR3 region: CASSPGGGSRYEQYF. The CDR3 nucleotides are TGTGCCAGCAGTCCAGGGGGGGGCTCGCGCTACGAGCAGTACTTC.

The rearrangement joins TRBV5-1 to TRBJ2-5; tentatively, D is TRBD1 or TRBD2 (6 bases each). There are 15 residues in the CDR3. Trimming stripped 2 bases from V and 4 bases from J, with 15 bases between. Germline lookup yields CDR1 SGHRS and CDR2 YFSETQ. The CDR3 nucleotides are TGCGCCAGCAGCTTTTTTTGGGGGGCCGGAGAGACCCAGTACTTC. It is translated as CASSFFWGAGETQYF.

In its sample, this clonotype was seen once. The gene calls are TRBV3-1 and TRBJ2-3; D not certain. Trimming removed 1 base from V and 2 bases from J, with 7 bases in between. Per the germline V gene, CDR1 is LGHDT and CDR2 is YNNKEL (reference sequence). CDR3 length equals 14 residues. The CDR3 nucleotides are TGTGCCAGCAGCCAAGGACGCCCCACAGATACGCAGTATTTT. Protein: CASSQGRPTDTQYF.

This clonotype was detected ten times or more. The chain joins TRBV20-1 to TRBJ2-1, with 12 nucleotides matching TRBD2. CDR3 length: 18 amino acids. Per germline, CDR1 DFQATT and CDR2 SNEGSKA (reference sequence). V dropped 1 base and J dropped 0; count of bases not matched to a gene: 7. The CDR3 DNA reads as TGCAGTGCTAGAGGGCTAGCGGGAGGGCAGAGCTCCTACAATGAGCAGTTCTTC. Protein sequence: CSARGLAGGQSSYNEQFF.

As for this clonotype: A much more abundant neighbour one base away suggests this may be a read error. This rearrangement joins TRBV7-9 to TRBJ2-5, with D perhaps assigned TRBD1 or TRBD2 (5 bases each). The germline gives CDR1 SEHNR, CDR2 FQNEAQ (reference sequence). The CDR3 contains 14 residues. CDR3 region: CACSSVGVQETQYF. The CDR3 region has the DNA TGTGCCTGCAGCTCCGTGGGGGTCCAAGAGACCCAGTACTTC.

This clonotype has only a few counts. The chain is built from TRBV6-5 and TRBJ2-5; D gene unclear. The CDR3 is made up of 15 amino acids. Trimming took off 5 bases at V and 5 bases at J, with 18 bases between the two ends. Germline lookup yields CDR1 MNHEY and CDR2 SVGAGI. The CDR3 reads CASSPTWAKSETQYF. CDR3 nucleotides: TGTGCCAGCAGTCCGACATGGGCAAAGAGTGAGACCCAGTACTTC.